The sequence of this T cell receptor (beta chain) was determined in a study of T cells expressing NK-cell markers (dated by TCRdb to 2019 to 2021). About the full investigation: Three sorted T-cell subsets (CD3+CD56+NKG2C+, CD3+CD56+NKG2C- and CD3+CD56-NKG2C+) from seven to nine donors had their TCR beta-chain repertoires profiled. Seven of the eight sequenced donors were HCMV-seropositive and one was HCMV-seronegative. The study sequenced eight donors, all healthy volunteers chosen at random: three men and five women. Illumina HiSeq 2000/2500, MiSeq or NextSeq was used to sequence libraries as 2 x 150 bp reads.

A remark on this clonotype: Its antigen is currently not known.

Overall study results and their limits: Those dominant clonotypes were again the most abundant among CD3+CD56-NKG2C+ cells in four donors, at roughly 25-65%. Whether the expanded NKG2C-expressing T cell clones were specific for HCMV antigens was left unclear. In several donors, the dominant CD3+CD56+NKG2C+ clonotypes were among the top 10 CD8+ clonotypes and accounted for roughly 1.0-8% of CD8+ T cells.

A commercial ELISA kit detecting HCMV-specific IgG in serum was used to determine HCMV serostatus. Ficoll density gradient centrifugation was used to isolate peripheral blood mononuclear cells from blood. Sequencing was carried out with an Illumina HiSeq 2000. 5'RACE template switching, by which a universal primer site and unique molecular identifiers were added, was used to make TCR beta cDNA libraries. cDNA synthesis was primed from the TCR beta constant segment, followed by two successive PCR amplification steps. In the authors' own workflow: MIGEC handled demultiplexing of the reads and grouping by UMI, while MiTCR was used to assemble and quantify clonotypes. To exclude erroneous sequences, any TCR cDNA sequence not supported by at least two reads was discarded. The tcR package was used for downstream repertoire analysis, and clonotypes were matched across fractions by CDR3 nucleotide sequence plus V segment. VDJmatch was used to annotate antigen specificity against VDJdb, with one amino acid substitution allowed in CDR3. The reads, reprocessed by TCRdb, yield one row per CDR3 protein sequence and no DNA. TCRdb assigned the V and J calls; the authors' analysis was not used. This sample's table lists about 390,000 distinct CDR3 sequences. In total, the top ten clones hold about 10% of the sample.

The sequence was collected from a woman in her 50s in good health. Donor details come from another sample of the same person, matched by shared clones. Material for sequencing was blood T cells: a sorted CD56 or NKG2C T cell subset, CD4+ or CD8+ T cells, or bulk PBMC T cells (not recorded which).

The CDR3 corresponds to CASSGGAGRSTNTEAFF. In this chain, TRBV18 is recombined with TRBJ1-1; TCRdb reports TRBD1, a call that lacks DNA to check it against. Including the terminal cysteine and phenylalanine, the CDR3 comprises 17 residues. No nucleotide data were recorded. CDR1 and CDR2 (KGHSH, LQKENI) derive from the germline V gene. Outside the CDR3, residues come from the reference TRBV18 and TRBJ1-1 proteins, so the full variable domain is: NAGVMQNPRHLVRRRGQEARLRCSPMKGHSHVYWYRQLPEEGLKFMVYLQKENIIDESGMPKERFSAEFPKEGPSILRIQQVVRGDSAAYFCASSGGAGRSTNTEAFFGQGTRLTVV.